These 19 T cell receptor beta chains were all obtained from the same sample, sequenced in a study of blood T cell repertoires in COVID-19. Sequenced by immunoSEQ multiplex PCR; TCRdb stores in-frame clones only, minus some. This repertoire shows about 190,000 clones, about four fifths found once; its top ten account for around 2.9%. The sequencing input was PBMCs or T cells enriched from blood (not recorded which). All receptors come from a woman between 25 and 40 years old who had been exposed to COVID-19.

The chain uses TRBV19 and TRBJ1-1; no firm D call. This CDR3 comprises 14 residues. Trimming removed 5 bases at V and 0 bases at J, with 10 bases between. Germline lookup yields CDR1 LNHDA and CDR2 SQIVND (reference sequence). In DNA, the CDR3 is TGTGCCAGTAGTCCCATGGCCATGAACACTGAAGCTTTCTTT. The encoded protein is CASSPMAMNTEAFF.

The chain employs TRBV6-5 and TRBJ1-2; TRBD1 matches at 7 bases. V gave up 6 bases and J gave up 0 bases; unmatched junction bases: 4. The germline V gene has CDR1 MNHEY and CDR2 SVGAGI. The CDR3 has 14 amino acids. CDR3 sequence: CASRRTGANYGYTF. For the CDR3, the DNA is TGTGCCAGCAGAAGGACAGGTGCTAACTATGGCTACACCTTC.

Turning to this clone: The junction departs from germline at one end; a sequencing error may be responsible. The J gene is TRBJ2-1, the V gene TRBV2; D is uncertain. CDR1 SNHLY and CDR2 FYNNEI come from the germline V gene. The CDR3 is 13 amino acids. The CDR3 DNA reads TGTGCCACCAGTCTAAGCTCCTACAATGAGCAGTTCTTC. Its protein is CATSLSSYNEQFF.

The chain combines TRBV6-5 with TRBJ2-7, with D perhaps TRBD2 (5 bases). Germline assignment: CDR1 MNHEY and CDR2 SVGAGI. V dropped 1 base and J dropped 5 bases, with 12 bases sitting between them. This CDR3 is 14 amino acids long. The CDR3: CASSYLNVRDEQYF. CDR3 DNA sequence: TGTGCCAGCAGTTACTTAAATGTGAGGGACGAGCAGTACTTC.

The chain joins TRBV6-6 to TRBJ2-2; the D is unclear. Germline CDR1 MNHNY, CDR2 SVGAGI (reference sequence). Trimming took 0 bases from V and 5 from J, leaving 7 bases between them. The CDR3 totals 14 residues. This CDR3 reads CASSYSEKTGELFF. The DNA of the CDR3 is TGTGCCAGCAGTTACTCGGAGAAGACCGGGGAGCTGTTTTTT.

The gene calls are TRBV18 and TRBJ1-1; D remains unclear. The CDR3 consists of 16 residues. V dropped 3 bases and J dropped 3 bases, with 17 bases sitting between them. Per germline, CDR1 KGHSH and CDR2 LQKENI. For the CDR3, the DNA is TGTGCCAGCTCACCTGAAAAAGGAGACTATTACACTGAAGCTTTCTTT. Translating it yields CASSPEKGDYYTEAFF.

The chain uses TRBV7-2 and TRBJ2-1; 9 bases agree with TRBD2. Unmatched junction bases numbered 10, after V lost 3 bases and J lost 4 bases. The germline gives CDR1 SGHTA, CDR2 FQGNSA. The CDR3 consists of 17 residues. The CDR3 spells CASSFTSGGPSYNEQFF. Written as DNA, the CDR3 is TGTGCCAGCAGCTTCACGAGCGGGGGGCCCTCATACAATGAGCAGTTCTTC. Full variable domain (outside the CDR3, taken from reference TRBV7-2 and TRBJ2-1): GAGVSQSPSNKVTEKGKDVELRCDPISGHTALYWYRQSLGQGLEFLIYFQGNSAPDKSGLPSDRFSAERTGGSVSTLTIQRTQQEDSAVYLCASSFTSGGPSYNEQFFGPGTRLTVL.

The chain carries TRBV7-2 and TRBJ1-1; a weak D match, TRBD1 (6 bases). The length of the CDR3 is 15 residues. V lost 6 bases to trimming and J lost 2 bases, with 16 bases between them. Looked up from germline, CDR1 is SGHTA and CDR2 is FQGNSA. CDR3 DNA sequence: TGTGCCAGCAGTCTACAACTCAGGGGTAACACTGAAGCTTTCTTT. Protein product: CASSLQLRGNTEAFF.

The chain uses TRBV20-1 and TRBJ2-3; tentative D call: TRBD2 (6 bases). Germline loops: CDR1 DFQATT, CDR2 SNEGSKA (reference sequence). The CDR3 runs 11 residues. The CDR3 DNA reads TGCACCGGGAGTCACGAAGATACGCAGTATTTT. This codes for CTGSHEDTQYF.

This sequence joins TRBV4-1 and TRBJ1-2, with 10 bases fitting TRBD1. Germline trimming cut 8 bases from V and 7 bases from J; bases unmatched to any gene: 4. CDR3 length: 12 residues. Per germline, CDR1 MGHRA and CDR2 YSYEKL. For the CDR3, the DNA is TGCGCCAGCCTGGACAGGGGGGGTGGCTACACCTTC. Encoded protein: CASLDRGGGYTF.

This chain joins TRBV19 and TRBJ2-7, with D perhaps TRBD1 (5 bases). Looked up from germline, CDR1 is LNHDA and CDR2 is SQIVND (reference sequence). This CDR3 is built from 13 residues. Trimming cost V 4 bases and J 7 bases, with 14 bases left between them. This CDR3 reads CASSRQSDGEQYF. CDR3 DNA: TGTGCCAGTAGTAGACAGTCGGACGGGGAGCAGTACTTC.

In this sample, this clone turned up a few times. Here the CDR3 DNA reads TGTGCCAGCTGGGAGGACGACGTAACCTACGAGCAGTACTTC. Its protein is CASWEDDVTYEQYF. The chain links TRBV2 to TRBJ2-7; tentative D call: TRBD2 (6 bases). Germline V gives CDR1 SNHLY, CDR2 FYNNEI. Trimming removed 8 bases at V and 2 bases at J, with 16 bases between. The CDR3 runs 14 residues.

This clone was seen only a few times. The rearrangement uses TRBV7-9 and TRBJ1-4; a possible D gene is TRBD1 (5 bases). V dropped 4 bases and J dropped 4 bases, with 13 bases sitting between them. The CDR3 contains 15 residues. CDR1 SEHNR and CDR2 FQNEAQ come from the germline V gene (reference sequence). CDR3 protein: CASSSGGGVNEKLFF. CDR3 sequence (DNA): TGTGCCAGCAGCTCCGGGGGTGGGGTTAATGAAAAACTGTTTTTT. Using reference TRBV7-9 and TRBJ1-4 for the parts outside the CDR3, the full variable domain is DTGVSQNPRHKITKRGQNVTFRCDPISEHNRLYWYRQTLGQGPEFLTYFQNEAQLEKSRLLSDRFSAERPKGSFSTLEIQRTEQGDSAMYLCASSSGGGVNEKLFFGSGTQLSVL.

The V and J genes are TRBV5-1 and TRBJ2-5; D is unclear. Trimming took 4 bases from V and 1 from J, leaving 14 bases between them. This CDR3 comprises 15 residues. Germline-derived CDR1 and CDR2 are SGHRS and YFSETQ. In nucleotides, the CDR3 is TGCGCCAGCAGCATCTCGACACCGTCCCAAGAGACCCAGTACTTC. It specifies CASSISTPSQETQYF.

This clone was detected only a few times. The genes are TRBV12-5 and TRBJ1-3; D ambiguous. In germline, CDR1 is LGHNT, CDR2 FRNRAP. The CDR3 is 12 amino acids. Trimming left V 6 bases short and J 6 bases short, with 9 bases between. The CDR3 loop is CASGPLANTIYF. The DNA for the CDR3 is TGTGCTAGTGGCCCGTTAGCAAACACCATATATTTT.

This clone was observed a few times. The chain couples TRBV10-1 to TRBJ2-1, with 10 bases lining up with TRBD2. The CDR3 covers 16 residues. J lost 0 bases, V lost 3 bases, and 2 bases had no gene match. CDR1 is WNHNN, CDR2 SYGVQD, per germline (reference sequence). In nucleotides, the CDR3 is TGCGCCAGCAGTGATTCTAGCGGGGGCTCCTACAATGAGCAGTTCTTC. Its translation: CASSDSSGGSYNEQFF.

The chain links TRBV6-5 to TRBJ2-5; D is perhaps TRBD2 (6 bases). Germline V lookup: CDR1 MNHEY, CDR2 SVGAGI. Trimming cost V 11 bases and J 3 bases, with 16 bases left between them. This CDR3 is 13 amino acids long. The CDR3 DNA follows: TGTGCCGGGGGGACTCCCAATAAAGAGACCCAGTACTTC. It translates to CAGGTPNKETQYF.

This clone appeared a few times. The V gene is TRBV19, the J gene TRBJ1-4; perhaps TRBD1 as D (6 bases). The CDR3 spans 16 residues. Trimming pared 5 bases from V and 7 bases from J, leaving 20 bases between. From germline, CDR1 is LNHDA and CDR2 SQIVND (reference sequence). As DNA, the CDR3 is TGTGCCAGTAGTTACGGGACATCGGGGAGGGGTGAAAAACTGTTTTTT. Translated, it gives CASSYGTSGRGEKLFF.

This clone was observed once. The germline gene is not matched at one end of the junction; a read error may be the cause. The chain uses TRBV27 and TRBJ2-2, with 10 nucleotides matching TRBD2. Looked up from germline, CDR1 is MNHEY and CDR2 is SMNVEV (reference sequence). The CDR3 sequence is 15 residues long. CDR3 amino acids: CASSSLAGATEELFF. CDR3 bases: TGTGCCAGCAGTTCGCTAGCGGGGGCCACCGAGGAGCTGTTTTTT.